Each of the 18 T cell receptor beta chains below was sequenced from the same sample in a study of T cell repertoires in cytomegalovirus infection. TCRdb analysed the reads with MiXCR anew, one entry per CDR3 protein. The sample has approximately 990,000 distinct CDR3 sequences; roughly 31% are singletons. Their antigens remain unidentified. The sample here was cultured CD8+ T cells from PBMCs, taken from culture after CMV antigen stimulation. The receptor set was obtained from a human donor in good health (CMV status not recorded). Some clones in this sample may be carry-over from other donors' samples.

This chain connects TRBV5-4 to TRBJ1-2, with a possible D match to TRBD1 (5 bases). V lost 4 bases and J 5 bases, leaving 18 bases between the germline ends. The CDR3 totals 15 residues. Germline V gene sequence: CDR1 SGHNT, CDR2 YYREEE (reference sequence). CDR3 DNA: TGTGCCAGCAGCCCCCCCGGCAGGGAAAGGTATGGCTACACCTTC. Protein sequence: CASSPPGRERYGYTF.

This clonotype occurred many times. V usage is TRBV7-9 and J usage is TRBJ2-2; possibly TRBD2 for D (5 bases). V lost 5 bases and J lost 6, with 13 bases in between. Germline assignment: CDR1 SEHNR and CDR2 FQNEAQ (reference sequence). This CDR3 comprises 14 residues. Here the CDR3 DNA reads TGTGCCAGCAGCCCGAGGGAACCGGCCGGGGAGCTGTTTTTT. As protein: CASSPREPAGELFF.

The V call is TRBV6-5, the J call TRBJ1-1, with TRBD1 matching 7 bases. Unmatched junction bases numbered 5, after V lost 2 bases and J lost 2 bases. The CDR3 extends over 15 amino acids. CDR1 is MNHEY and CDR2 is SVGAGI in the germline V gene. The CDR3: CASSYGAGGNTEAFF. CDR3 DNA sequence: TGTGCCAGCAGTTACGGTGCAGGGGGAAACACTGAAGCTTTCTTT.

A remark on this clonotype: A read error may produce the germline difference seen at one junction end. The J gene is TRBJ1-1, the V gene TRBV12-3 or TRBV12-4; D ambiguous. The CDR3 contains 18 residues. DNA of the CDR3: TGTGTCAGCAGTTTTGAGGTCGGTAGGGAGGGAATGAACACTGAAGCTTTCTTT. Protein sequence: CVSSFEVGREGMNTEAFF.

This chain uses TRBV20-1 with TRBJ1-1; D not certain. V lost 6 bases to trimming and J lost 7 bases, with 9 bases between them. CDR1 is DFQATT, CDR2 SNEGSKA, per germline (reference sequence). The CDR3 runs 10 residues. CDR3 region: CSARLVEAFF. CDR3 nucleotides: TGCAGTGCAAGACTCGTTGAAGCTTTCTTT.

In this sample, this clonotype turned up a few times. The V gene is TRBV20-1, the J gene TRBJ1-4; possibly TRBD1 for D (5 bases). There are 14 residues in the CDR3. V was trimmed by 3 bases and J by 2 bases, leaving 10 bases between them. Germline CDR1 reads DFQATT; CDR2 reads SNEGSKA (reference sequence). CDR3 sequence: CSARRGNTNEKLFF. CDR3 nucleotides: TGCAGTGCTAGGAGGGGAAACACTAATGAAAAACTGTTTTTT.

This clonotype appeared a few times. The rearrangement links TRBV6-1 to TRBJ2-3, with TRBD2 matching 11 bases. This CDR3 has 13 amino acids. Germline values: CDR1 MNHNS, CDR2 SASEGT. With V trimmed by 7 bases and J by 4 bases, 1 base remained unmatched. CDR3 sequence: CASTGLAADTQYF. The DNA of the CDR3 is TGTGCCAGCACGGGACTAGCGGCAGATACGCAGTATTTT.

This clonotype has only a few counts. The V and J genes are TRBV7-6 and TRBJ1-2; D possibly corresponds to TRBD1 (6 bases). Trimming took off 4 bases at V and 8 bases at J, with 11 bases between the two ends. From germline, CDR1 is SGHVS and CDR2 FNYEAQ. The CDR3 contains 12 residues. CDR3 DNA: TGTGCCAGCAGCTCAGGGGCGGGAGGCTACACCTTC. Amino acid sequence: CASSSGAGGYTF.

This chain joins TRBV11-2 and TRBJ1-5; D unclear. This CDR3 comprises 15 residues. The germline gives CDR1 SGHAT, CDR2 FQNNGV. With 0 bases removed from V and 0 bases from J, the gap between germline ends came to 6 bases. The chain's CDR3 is CASSLEADSNQPQHF. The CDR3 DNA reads TGTGCCAGCAGCTTAGAGGCGGATAGCAATCAGCCCCAGCATTTT.

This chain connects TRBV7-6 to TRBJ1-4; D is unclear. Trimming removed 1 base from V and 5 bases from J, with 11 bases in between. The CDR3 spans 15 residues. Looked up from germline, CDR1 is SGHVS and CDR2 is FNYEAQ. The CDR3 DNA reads TGTGCCAGCAGCTTAGAATGGGGATGGAATGAAAAACTGTTTTTT. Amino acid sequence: CASSLEWGWNEKLFF. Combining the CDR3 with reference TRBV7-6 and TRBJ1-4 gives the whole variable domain GAGVSQSPRYKVTKRGQDVALRCDPISGHVSLYWYRQALGQGPEFLTYFNYEAQQDKSGLPNDRFSAERPEGSISTLTIQRTEQRDSAMYRCASSLEWGWNEKLFFGSGTQLSVL.

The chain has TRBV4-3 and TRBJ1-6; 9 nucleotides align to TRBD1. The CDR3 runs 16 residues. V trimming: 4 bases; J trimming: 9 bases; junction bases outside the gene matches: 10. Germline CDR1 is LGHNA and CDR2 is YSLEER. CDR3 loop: CASSRVKQGASSPLHF. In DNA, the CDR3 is TGCGCCAGCAGCCGAGTCAAACAGGGGGCAAGTTCACCCCTCCACTTT.

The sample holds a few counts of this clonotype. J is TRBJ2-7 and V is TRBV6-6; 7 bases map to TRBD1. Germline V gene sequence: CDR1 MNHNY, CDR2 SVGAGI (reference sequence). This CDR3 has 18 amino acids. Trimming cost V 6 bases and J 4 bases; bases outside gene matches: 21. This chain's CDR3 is CASSLVPGQLLIGYEQYV. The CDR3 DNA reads TGTGCCAGCAGCCTTGTCCCGGGACAGTTGCTGATCGGGTACGAGCAGTACGTC.

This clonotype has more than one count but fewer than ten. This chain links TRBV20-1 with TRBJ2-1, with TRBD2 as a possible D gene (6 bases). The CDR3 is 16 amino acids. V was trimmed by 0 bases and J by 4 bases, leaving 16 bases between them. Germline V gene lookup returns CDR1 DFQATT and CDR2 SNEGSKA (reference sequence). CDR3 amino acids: CSARDKAGLVYNEQFF. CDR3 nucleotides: TGCAGTGCTAGAGATAAGGCGGGACTCGTTTACAATGAGCAGTTCTTC.

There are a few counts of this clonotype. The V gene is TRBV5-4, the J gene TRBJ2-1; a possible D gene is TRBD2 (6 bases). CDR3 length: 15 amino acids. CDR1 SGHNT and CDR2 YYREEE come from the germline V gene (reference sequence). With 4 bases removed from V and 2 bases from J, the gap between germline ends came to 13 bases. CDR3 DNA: TGTGCCAGCAGCCCGGCGGGGATCACCTACAATGAGCAGTTCTTC. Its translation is CASSPAGITYNEQFF.

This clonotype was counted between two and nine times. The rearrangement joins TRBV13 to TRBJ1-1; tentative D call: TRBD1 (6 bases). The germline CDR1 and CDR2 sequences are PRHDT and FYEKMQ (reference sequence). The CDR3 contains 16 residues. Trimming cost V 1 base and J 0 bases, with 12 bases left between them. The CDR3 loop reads CASSLVVNRVNTEAFF. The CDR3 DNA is TGTGCCAGCAGCTTAGTTGTTAACAGGGTGAACACTGAAGCTTTCTTT.

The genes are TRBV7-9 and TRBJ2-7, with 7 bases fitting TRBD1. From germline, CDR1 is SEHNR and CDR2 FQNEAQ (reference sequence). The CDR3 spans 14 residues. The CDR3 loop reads CVYLGAGGSYEQYF. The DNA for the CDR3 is TGTGTCTACCTCGGGGCAGGGGGTTCCTACGAGCAGTACTTC.

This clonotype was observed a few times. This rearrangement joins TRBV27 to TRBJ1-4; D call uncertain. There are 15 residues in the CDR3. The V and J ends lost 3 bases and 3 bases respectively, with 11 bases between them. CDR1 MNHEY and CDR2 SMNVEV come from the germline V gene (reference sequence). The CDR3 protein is CASSLGGRANEKLFF. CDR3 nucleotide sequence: TGTGCCAGCAGTTTGGGAGGACGGGCTAATGAAAAACTGTTTTTT.

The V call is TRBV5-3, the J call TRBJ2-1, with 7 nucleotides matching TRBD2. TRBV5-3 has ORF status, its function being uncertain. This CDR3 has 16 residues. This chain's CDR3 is CVSSFLTSPTYNEQFF. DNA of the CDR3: TGTGTCAGCAGCTTCTTGACTAGCCCTACCTACAATGAGCAGTTCTTC.